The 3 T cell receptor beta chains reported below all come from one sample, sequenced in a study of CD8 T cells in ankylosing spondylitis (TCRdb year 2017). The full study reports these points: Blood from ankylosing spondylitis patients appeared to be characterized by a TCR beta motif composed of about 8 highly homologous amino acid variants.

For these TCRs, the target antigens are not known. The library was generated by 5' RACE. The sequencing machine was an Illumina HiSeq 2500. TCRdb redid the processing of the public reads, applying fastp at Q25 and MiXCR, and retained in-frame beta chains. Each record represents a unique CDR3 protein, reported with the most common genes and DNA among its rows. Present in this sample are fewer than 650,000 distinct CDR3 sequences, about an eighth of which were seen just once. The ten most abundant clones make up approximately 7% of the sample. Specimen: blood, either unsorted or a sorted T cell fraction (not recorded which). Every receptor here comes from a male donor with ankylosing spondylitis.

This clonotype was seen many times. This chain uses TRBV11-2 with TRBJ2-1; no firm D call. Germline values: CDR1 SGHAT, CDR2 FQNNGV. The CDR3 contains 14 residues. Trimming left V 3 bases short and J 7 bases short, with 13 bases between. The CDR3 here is CASSFNSLKNEQFF. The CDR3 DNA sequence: TGTGCCAGCAGCTTCAATTCTCTGAAGAATGAGCAGTTCTTC.

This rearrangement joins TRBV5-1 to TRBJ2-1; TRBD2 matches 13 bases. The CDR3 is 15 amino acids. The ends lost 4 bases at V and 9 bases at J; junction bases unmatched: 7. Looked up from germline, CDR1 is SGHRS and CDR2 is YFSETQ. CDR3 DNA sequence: TGCGCCAGCAGCCTGGGACTAGCGGGATTCAGTGAGCAGTTCTTC. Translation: CASSLGLAGFSEQFF.

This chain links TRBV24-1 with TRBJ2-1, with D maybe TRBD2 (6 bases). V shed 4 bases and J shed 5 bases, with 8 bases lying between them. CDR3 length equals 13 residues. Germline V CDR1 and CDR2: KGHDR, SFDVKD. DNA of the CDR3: TGTGCCACCAGTGAACCGGGGGACAATGAGCAGTTCTTC. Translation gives CATSEPGDNEQFF.